The clone carrying this T cell receptor beta chain has just a few counts. V dropped 5 bases and J dropped 5; count of bases not matched to a gene: 5. Germline loops: CDR1 SGHNT, CDR2 YENEEA. This CDR3 is built from 14 residues. In the source study's methods: Cell counts per sample came from amplifying reference gene primers. Using immunoSEQ multiplex PCR, the repertoire was profiled, and TCRdb retains in-frame clones only, with some absent. That table is the source of V, J and clone size, and D and trimming were worked out from the DNA. The sample includes about 250,000 clones, around nine tenths of them seen just once. These data are taken from a study of blood T cell repertoires in COVID-19. The wider study: Acute-phase and convalescent COVID-19 samples originated in the United States, Italy and Spain. The cDNA or gDNA used as material had been derived from T cells, B-cell-depleted T cells, or PBMCs.

The sample was peripheral blood. The V and J genes are TRBV11-3 and TRBJ2-3, with 9 bases that match TRBD2. The source of this sequence is a woman in her sixties or seventies who had recovered from COVID-19. As DNA, the CDR3 is TGTGCCAGCAGCCGTAGCGGGGGTAAAGATACGCAGTATTTT. It translates to CASSRSGGKDTQYF.